This T cell receptor (beta chain) was sequenced during a study of beta chain features in type 1 diabetes. In this sample, this clone turned up a few times. Its antigen is unknown. Overall study results and limits: The influence of HLA type on TCRB rearrangement stayed undetermined. Sampled from patients, naive, central memory and Treg TCRB repertoires appeared more similar than those sampled from healthy donors.

Averaging about 116 mL, one heparinised blood draw was given by each donor. CD4+ naive, central memory, regulatory and stem cell-like memory cells were sorted via CD45RO/CCR7/CD25/CD127/CD95/CD27. As every portion of the isolated RNA was reverse transcribed, the sequencing read expressed TCRB transcripts. The assay was immunoSEQ multiplex PCR, and TCRdb's table has in-frame clones only and misses some. This sample has 300,000 to 450,000 clones, with 20% found just once. The origin of this receptor is a woman younger than 35 in good health. Sequenced: naive CD4+ T cells from blood.

CDR3 nucleotide sequence: TGTGCCAGCAGCTACGGACAGAACACTGAAGCTTTCTTT. Translating it yields CASSYGQNTEAFF. The gene calls are TRBV7-9 and TRBJ1-1, with a weak D call TRBD1 (5 bases). V was trimmed by 4 bases and J by 1 base, leaving 7 bases between them. The CDR3 loop spans 13 amino acids. Looked up from germline, CDR1 is SEHNR and CDR2 is FQNEAQ (reference sequence).